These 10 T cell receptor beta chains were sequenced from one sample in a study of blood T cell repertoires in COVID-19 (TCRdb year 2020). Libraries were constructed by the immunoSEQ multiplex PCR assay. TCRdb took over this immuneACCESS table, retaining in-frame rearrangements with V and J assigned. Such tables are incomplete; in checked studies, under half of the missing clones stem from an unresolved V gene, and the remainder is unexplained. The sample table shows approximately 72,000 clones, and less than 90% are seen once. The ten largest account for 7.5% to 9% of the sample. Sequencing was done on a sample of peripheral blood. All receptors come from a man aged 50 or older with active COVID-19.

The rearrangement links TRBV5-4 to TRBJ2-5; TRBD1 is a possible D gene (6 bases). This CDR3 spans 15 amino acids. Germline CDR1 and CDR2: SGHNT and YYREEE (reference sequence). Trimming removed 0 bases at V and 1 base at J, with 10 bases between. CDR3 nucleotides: TGTGCCAGCAGCTTGGCCAGGGGCCTCCAAGAGACCCAGTACTTC. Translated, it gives CASSLARGLQETQYF.

The CDR3 reads CASKSLSGANVLTF. CDR3 nucleotides: TGTGCCAGTAAATCCCTCTCTGGGGCCAACGTCCTGACTTTC. This chain connects TRBV19 to TRBJ2-6; D gene unclear. V was shortened by 7 bases and J by 0 bases, with 7 bases between the two germline ends. The CDR3 runs to 14 residues. The germline V gene encodes CDR1 LNHDA and CDR2 SQIVND (reference sequence).

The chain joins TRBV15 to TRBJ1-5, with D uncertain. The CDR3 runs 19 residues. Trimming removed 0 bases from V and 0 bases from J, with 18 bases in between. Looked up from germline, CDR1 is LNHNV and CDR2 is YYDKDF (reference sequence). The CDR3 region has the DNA TGTGCCACCAGCAGAGAGGACTGGACGGCTCTCGATAGCAATCAGCCCCAGCATTTT. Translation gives CATSREDWTALDSNQPQHF.

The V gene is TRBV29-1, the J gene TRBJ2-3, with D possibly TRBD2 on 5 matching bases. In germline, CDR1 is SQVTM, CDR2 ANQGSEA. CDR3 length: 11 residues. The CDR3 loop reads CSLAEDYTQYF. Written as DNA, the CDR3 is TGCAGTCTGGCGGAGGATTATACGCAGTATTTT.

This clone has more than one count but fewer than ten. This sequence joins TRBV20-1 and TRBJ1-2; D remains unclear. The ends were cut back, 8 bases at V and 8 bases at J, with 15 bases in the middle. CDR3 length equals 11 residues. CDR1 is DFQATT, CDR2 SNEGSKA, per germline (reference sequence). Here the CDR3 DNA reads TGCAGTACGGTTGGACTTGAAGGCTACACCTTC. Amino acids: CSTVGLEGYTF.

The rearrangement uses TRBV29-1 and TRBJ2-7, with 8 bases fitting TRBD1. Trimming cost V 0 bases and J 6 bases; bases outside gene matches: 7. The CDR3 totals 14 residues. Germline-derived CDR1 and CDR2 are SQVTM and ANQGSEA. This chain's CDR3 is CSVEELTGGSEQYF. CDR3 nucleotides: TGCAGCGTTGAAGAGCTTACAGGGGGAAGCGAGCAGTACTTC.

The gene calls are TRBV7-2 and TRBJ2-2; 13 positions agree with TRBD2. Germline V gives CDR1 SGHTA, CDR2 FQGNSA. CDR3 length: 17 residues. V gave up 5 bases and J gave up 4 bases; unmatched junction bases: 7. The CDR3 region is CASSPWTSGRFTGELFF. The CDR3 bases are TGTGCCAGCAGCCCTTGGACTAGCGGGAGATTCACCGGGGAGCTGTTTTTT.

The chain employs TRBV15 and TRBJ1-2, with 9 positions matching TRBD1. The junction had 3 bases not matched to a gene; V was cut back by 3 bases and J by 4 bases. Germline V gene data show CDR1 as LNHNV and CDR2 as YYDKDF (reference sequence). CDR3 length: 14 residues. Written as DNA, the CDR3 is TGTGCCACCAGCAGGGGGACAGGGCCCTATGGCTACACCTTC. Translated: CATSRGTGPYGYTF.

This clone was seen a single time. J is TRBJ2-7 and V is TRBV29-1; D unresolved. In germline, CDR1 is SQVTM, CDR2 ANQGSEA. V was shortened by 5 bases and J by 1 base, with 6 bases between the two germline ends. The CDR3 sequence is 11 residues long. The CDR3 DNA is TGCAGCGTTCAATTGTCCTACGAGCAGTACTTC. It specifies CSVQLSYEQYF.

CDR3 bases: TGTGCCAGCACCTACTACGGACAGGGGGATGGCTACACCTTC. It translates to CASTYYGQGDGYTF. The chain uses TRBV2 and TRBJ1-2, with 10 bases that match TRBD1. CDR3 size: 14 residues. Unmatched junction bases numbered 8, after V lost 7 bases and J lost 6 bases. CDR1 and CDR2 from the germline V gene are SNHLY and FYNNEI.